This entry lists 22 T cell receptor beta chains sequenced from one sample in a study of metastatic and nonmetastatic thyroid tumors. MiXCR re-clonotyped the PCR reads for TCRdb. The table records roughly 81,000 clones, about 9.1% of them present only once. All patients reached thyroid surgery having received no treatment beforehand. Sequenced: blood. The origin of the receptors is a female donor with papillary thyroid cancer or a benign thyroid nodule (not recorded which). Some clones in this sample may be carry-over from other donors' samples.

As for this clone: A read error is possible here, since a much larger clone lies one base away. The V call is TRBV6-2 or TRBV6-3, the J call TRBJ2-5; TRBD1 might be the D (5 bases). CDR3 length: 11 amino acids. CDR1 MNHEY and CDR2 SVGEGT come from the germline V gene. V lost 6 bases, J lost 9 bases, and 11 bases lay in between. CDR3: CASSGHGAQYF. CDR3 DNA sequence: TGTGCCAGCAGCGGACATGGGGCCCAGTACTTC.

V is TRBV6-5 and J is TRBJ1-2; D might be TRBD1 (6 bases). V lost 5 bases, J lost 4 bases, and 14 bases lay in between. Germline CDR1 reads MNHEY; CDR2 reads SVGAGI. This CDR3 has 14 amino acids. The CDR3 is CASSHRDNRYGYTF. CDR3 nucleotides: TGTGCCAGCAGTCACCGGGACAATCGCTATGGCTACACCTTC.

This clone was seen repeatedly, ten times or more. V gene TRBV6-5 combines with J gene TRBJ2-4; D not certain. This CDR3 has 16 residues. Germline lookup yields CDR1 MNHEY and CDR2 SVGAGI. V shed 1 base and J shed 0 bases, with 10 bases lying between them. The CDR3 bases are TGTGCCAGCAGTTACTTGGCAGACCTAGCCAAAAACATTCAGTACTTC. Amino acids: CASSYLADLAKNIQYF.

This clone has a count of ten or more. The chain uses TRBV28 and TRBJ2-2; 7 bases fit TRBD1. V lost 6 bases, J lost 3 bases, and 10 bases stayed unmatched. From germline, CDR1 is MDHEN and CDR2 SYDVKM. The CDR3 is 16 amino acids. The chain's CDR3 is CASRPETGADTGELFF. The CDR3, as DNA: TGTGCCAGCAGACCCGAAACAGGGGCCGACACCGGGGAGCTGTTTTTT.

At least ten counts were recorded for this clone. This chain joins TRBV6-4 and TRBJ1-1, with 8 bases aligning to TRBD1. V lost 0 bases to trimming and J lost 8 bases; unmatched junction nucleotides: 14. The germline V gene has CDR1 MRHNA and CDR2 SNTAGT. CDR3 size: 17 residues. In nucleotides, the CDR3 is TGTGCCAGCAGTGACTCGACTTCCCGCAGGGGGCGAGGAGAAGCTTTCTTT. This sequence encodes CASSDSTSRRGRGEAFF.

This clone was seen repeatedly, ten times or more. The chain employs TRBV11-2 and TRBJ1-1, with 8 bases matching TRBD1. CDR3 length: 15 residues. Trimming removed 5 bases from V and 5 bases from J; junction bases left unmatched: 10. Germline V CDR1 and CDR2: SGHAT, FQNNGV. This CDR3 reads CASSLTQGARTEAFF. As DNA, the CDR3 is TGTGCCAGCAGCCTCACGCAGGGGGCGCGGACTGAAGCTTTCTTT.

This clone was seen at least ten times. The V gene is TRBV6-1, the J gene TRBJ2-3; 7 bases are a match to TRBD2. Germline V gene data show CDR1 as MNHNS and CDR2 as SASEGT. This CDR3 spans 15 amino acids. After removal of 4 bases from V and 0 bases from J, the junction contained 4 bases not matched to a gene. The CDR3 protein is CASSGIAGSTDTQYF. The CDR3 coding sequence is TGTGCCAGCAGTGGTATAGCGGGTAGCACAGATACGCAGTATTTT.

The sample holds many counts of this clone. The chain links TRBV5-1 to TRBJ1-4; possibly TRBD1 for D (6 bases). Looked up from germline, CDR1 is SGHRS and CDR2 is YFSETQ. With 4 bases removed from V and 7 bases from J, the gap between germline ends came to 14 bases. The length of the CDR3 is 14 residues. The CDR3 nucleotides are TGCGCCAGCAGCGCAGGGGTGCTCGGTGAAAAACTGTTTTTT. It specifies CASSAGVLGEKLFF.

There are a few counts of this clone. The J gene is TRBJ2-7, the V gene TRBV7-2, with D uncertain. Germline V gene sequence: CDR1 SGHTA, CDR2 FQGNSA. The CDR3 sequence is 12 residues long. V lost 2 bases, J lost 5 bases, and 7 bases lay in between. CDR3 nucleotide sequence: TGTGCCAGCAGCTTATCTCTCCACGAGCAGTACTTC. Its protein is CASSLSLHEQYF.

This clone was recorded many times. The CDR3 nucleotides are TGCAGTGTCCGCTTCCAGGGGGCAAACACCGGGGAGCTGTTTTTT. Translated, it gives CSVRFQGANTGELFF. The genes are TRBV20-1 and TRBJ2-2; 8 bases line up with TRBD1. CDR3 length equals 15 residues. In germline, CDR1 is DFQATT, CDR2 SNEGSKA (reference sequence). V gave up 7 bases and J gave up 2 bases; unmatched junction bases: 9.

This clone showed up many times. CDR3 nucleotide sequence: TGTGCCAGCAGTGCCCGGGGGGACAGGATTGATTCACCCCTCCACTTT. Translation gives CASSARGDRIDSPLHF. The chain employs TRBV2 and TRBJ1-6, with 8 bases aligning to TRBD1. This CDR3 region has 16 residues. The junction had 10 bases not matched to a gene; V was cut back by 4 bases and J by 8 bases. Germline V gene data show CDR1 as SNHLY and CDR2 as FYNNEI.

This clone was recorded at least ten times. The V gene is TRBV7-3, the J gene TRBJ2-2; 10 bases map to TRBD2. The CDR3 spans 15 residues. The germline gives CDR1 SGHTA, CDR2 FQGTGA. The J segment lost 6 bases and the V segment lost 5 bases, leaving 6 bases of the junction unmatched. DNA for the CDR3: TGTGCCAGCAGCGCCCAGCTAGCGGGGGCCGGGGAGCTGTTTTTT. It encodes CASSAQLAGAGELFF.

V is TRBV5-5 and J is TRBJ2-5; D is possibly TRBD1 or TRBD2 (6 bases each). Trimming cost V 7 bases and J 10 bases, with 17 bases left between them. The CDR3 is 12 amino acids. Germline V gene sequence: CDR1 SGHKS, CDR2 YYEKEE (reference sequence). Here the CDR3 reads CASSNGGGGQYF. The CDR3 DNA sequence: TGTGCCAGCTCTAACGGGGGCGGAGGCCAGTACTTC. The full variable domain, rest sourced from reference TRBV5-5 and TRBJ2-5, is DAGVTQSPTHLIKTRGQQVTLRCSPISGHKSVSWYQQVLGQGPQFIFQYYEKEERGRGNFPDRFSARQFPNYSSELNVNALLLGDSALYLCASSNGGGGQYFGPGTRLLVL.

V and J are TRBV20-1 and TRBJ2-2; D uncertain. CDR3 length: 11 amino acids. Germline CDR1 reads DFQATT; CDR2 reads SNEGSKA (reference sequence). V lost 8 bases and J 6 bases, leaving 10 bases between the germline ends. The CDR3, as DNA: TGCAGTTGGAGTTATGCCGGGGAGCTGTTTTTT. Translating gives CSWSYAGELFF.

This clone was seen repeatedly, ten times or more. The same CDR3 is also encoded by other DNA sequences in this sample. The V gene is TRBV6-1, the J gene TRBJ2-5; 10 bases are a match to TRBD2. The length of the CDR3 is 15 residues. V lost 2 bases to trimming and J lost 1 base; unmatched junction nucleotides: 1. Germline V CDR1 and CDR2: MNHNS, SASEGT. The CDR3 here is CASSELAGGQETQYF. CDR3 nucleotides: TGTGCCAGCAGTGAATTAGCGGGGGGCCAAGAGACCCAGTACTTC.

This clone was recorded many times. Other DNA sequences within the sample encode an identical CDR3. DNA for the CDR3: TGTGCCAGTAGTATCGGCTTCACCGGGGAGCTGTTTTTT. Amino acid sequence: CASSIGFTGELFF. This sequence joins TRBV19 and TRBJ2-2, with D unresolved. The germline V gene has CDR1 LNHDA and CDR2 SQIVND (reference sequence). The CDR3 covers 13 residues. V was shortened by 3 bases and J by 4 bases, with 6 bases between the two germline ends.

This clone has a handful of counts. The chain is built from TRBV28 and TRBJ2-1, with D unclear. The CDR3 contains 16 residues. Per the germline V gene, CDR1 is MDHEN and CDR2 is SYDVKM. V was cut by 3 bases and J by 5 bases, with 17 bases left in between. The CDR3 loop is CASSFPVLTRDNEQFF. The CDR3 nucleotides read TGTGCCAGCAGTTTCCCGGTCCTTACTCGGGACAATGAGCAGTTCTTC.

This clone was recorded at least ten times. The J gene is TRBJ1-3, the V gene TRBV6-1; no clear D gene. The CDR3 runs 13 residues. Germline V CDR1 and CDR2: MNHNS, SASEGT. The ends were cut back, 7 bases at V and 2 bases at J, with 9 bases in the middle. The chain's CDR3 is CASNRETGNTIYF. The CDR3 coding sequence is TGTGCCAGCAACCGAGAGACTGGAAACACCATATATTTT.

This clone was seen only a few times. At one boundary the junction diverges from the germline segment, which might be a read error. The sample carries other DNA sequences with the same CDR3. This chain connects TRBV6-6 to TRBJ1-2, with D possibly TRBD1 on 6 matching bases. The CDR3 consists of 18 residues. Germline V CDR1 and CDR2: MNHNY, SVGAGI (reference sequence). CDR3 region: CACSQPEGGAPVNYGYTF. The CDR3, as DNA: TGTGCCTGCAGCCAACCTGAGGGGGGGGCCCCGGTTAACTATGGCTACACCTTC.

This clone was seen many times. The CDR3 protein is CASSESKGGTEAFF. Written as DNA, the CDR3 is TGCGCCAGCAGTGAGTCGAAGGGTGGTACTGAAGCTTTCTTT. The chain links TRBV10-2 to TRBJ1-1; D not resolved. Per the germline V gene, CDR1 is WSHSY and CDR2 is SAAADI. The CDR3 runs to 14 residues. Trimming removed 0 bases from V and 5 bases from J, with 10 bases in between.

This clone came up many times. The chain couples TRBV30 to TRBJ2-3, with 7 bases identical to TRBD2. The CDR3 has 14 residues. The germline CDR1 and CDR2 sequences are GTSNPN and SVGIG (reference sequence). Trimming at V came to 2 bases and at J to 3 bases, leaving 5 bases not matched to a gene. In DNA form, the CDR3 reads TGTGCCTGGAGTACCGGGAGGATAACAGATACGCAGTATTTT. Amino acid sequence: CAWSTGRITDTQYF.

This clone came up many times. The CDR3 DNA sequence: TGTGCCAGTAATAAGGACAGGAACACTGAAGCTTTCTTT. Its translation is CASNKDRNTEAFF. The J gene is TRBJ1-1, the V gene TRBV19; D might be TRBD1 (6 bases). Germline V lookup: CDR1 LNHDA, CDR2 SQIVND (reference sequence). The CDR3 totals 13 residues. V was trimmed by 7 bases and J by 1 base, leaving 10 bases between them.